These 26 T cell receptor beta chains share one sample of origin, sequenced in a study of blood T cell repertoires in COVID-19. This table comes from immunoSEQ multiplex PCR, and its TCRdb copy is limited to in-frame clones, with some not included. The table lists more than 95,000 clones, roughly 80% of them singletons. The sample comprised peripheral blood. Receptors originate from a man in his 60s with acute or convalescent COVID-19.

This chain uses TRBV5-8 with TRBJ2-2; TRBD1 matches at 7 bases. Germline CDR1 reads SGHTS; CDR2 reads YDEGEE. CDR3 length: 15 residues. Losses at the gene ends were 4 bases for V and 5 bases for J; bases not matched to a gene: 8. CDR3 loop: CASSLTGVGTGELFF. The CDR3 nucleotides read TGTGCCAGCAGCCTAACAGGGGTTGGGACCGGGGAGCTGTTTTTT.

CDR3 protein: CASSSETGSGNTIYF. The DNA for the CDR3 is TGTGCCAGCTCATCGGAGACAGGGTCTGGAAACACCATATATTTT. The genes are TRBV18 and TRBJ1-3; 7 bases are shared with TRBD1. Germline V CDR1 and CDR2: KGHSH, LQKENI. CDR3 length equals 15 residues. V gave up 5 bases and J gave up 1 base; unmatched junction bases: 5.

This clone was seen a single time. This rearrangement joins TRBV30 to TRBJ1-1; D perhaps matches TRBD1 (6 bases). Germline CDR1 and CDR2: GTSNPN and SVGIG (reference sequence). V was clipped by 4 bases and J by 5 bases, with 17 bases between them. This CDR3 is built from 14 residues. DNA for the CDR3: TGTGCCTGGAACCTGGGGGCCGTTAATACTGAAGCTTTCTTT. It specifies CAWNLGAVNTEAFF.

The chain has TRBV7-3 and TRBJ2-3, with a possible D match to TRBD2 (6 bases). Trimming stripped 3 bases from V and 5 bases from J, with 9 bases between. Germline V gene sequence: CDR1 SGHTA, CDR2 FQGTGA. The CDR3 is 13 residues long. CDR3 loop: CASSFGGEDTQYF. In DNA, the CDR3 is TGTGCCAGCAGCTTCGGGGGAGAAGATACGCAGTATTTT.

Note on this clone: One end of the junction fails to match germline, which may point to a read error. V is TRBV29-1 and J is TRBJ2-4, with 7 bases fitting TRBD1. Looked up from germline, CDR1 is SQVTM and CDR2 is ANQGSEA. The length of the CDR3 is 15 residues. DNA for the CDR3: TGCAGCGTCGAAGGGGGCAGGGGAACGAAAAACATTCAGTACTTC. Translated, it gives CSVEGGRGTKNIQYF.

The rearrangement uses TRBV7-6 and TRBJ2-7; a weak D match, TRBD1 (5 bases). The germline V gene has CDR1 SGHVS and CDR2 FNYEAQ. This CDR3 is 14 amino acids long. V was pared by 5 bases and J by 1 base, with 12 bases between. The CDR3 bases are TGTGCCAGCAGCGAAATTACAGGATCCTACGAGCAGTACTTC. It codes for CASSEITGSYEQYF.

The chain has TRBV15 and TRBJ2-3; 10 nucleotides align to TRBD2. V shed 0 bases and J 4 bases; nucleotides not matched to a gene: 4. This CDR3 is built from 16 residues. CDR1 and CDR2 from the germline V gene are LNHNV and YYDKDF (reference sequence). The CDR3 protein is CATSREVAGGADTQYF. The CDR3 bases are TGTGCCACCAGCAGAGAGGTAGCGGGAGGCGCAGATACGCAGTATTTT.

The chain couples TRBV10-1 to TRBJ2-4; D is uncertain. V dropped 2 bases and J dropped 0 bases, with 5 bases sitting between them. This CDR3 is built from 14 residues. Germline V gene lookup returns CDR1 WNHNN and CDR2 SYGVQD (reference sequence). The CDR3 bases are TGCGCCAGCAGTGAGGGCCTAGCCAAAAACATTCAGTACTTC. It encodes CASSEGLAKNIQYF.

V is TRBV11-1 and J is TRBJ2-7; 8 bases line up with TRBD2. This CDR3 comprises 13 residues. In germline, CDR1 is SGHAT, CDR2 FQDESV (reference sequence). V lost 4 bases, J lost 10 bases, and 9 bases stayed unmatched. CDR3 nucleotide sequence: TGTGCCAGCAGCTCCGTCGGGACTAGACCTCAGTACTTC. It codes for CASSSVGTRPQYF.

This sequence joins TRBV4-1 and TRBJ2-5; 10 positions agree with TRBD2. CDR1 is MGHRA and CDR2 is YSYEKL in the germline V gene. This CDR3 has 15 amino acids. With V trimmed by 1 base and J by 4 bases, 3 bases remained unmatched. The CDR3 sequence is CASSQASGSGETQYF. The CDR3 region has the DNA TGCGCCAGCAGCCAAGCTAGCGGGAGTGGAGAGACCCAGTACTTC.

This chain links TRBV29-1 with TRBJ2-6; no definite D call. Between the trimmed V and J ends, which lost 5 bases and 0 bases, there was a span of 14 bases. The CDR3 runs to 16 residues. The germline V gene encodes CDR1 SQVTM and CDR2 ANQGSEA. The CDR3: CSVPASGGSGANVLTF. The CDR3 DNA follows: TGCAGCGTTCCCGCCTCGGGTGGCTCTGGGGCCAACGTCCTGACTTTC.

DNA for the CDR3: TGTGCCAGCCGGAGCACCTTGGGTGCTAACAATGAGCAGTTCTTC. This gives the protein CASRSTLGANNEQFF. This chain links TRBV2 with TRBJ2-1; no firm D call. V lost 8 bases to trimming and J lost 5 bases, with 19 bases between them. The CDR3 extends over 15 amino acids. Germline V CDR1 and CDR2: SNHLY, FYNNEI. Looking up the rest from reference TRBV2 and TRBJ2-1 gives the full variable domain: EPEVTQTPSHQVTQMGQEVILRCVPISNHLYFYWYRQILGQKVEFLVSFYNNEISEKSEIFDDQFSVERPDGSNFTLKIRSTKLEDSAMYFCASRSTLGANNEQFFGPGTRLTVL.

The chain combines TRBV7-9 with TRBJ2-3, with 9 bases fitting TRBD2. With 1 base clipped from V and 5 bases from J, the junction kept 10 bases outside the gene matches. Germline V gene data show CDR1 as SEHNR and CDR2 as FQNEAQ (reference sequence). The length of the CDR3 is 17 residues. The CDR3 sequence: CASSLGVAGVRGDTQYF. CDR3 coding DNA: TGTGCCAGCAGCTTAGGTGTAGCGGGGGTGCGAGGAGATACGCAGTATTTT.

The chain combines TRBV5-6 with TRBJ2-1, with D maybe TRBD2 (5 bases). CDR1 is SGHDT and CDR2 is YYEEEE in the germline V gene. The CDR3 covers 13 residues. The germline V and J ends were trimmed by 4 bases and 8 bases, with 13 bases remaining between them. The CDR3 region has the DNA TGTGCCAGCAGCCCAGCGGATTGGGATGAGCAGTTCTTC. This translates into CASSPADWDEQFF.

This clone was found a few times. This chain uses TRBV30 with TRBJ2-1, with 8 bases that match TRBD2. The germline CDR1 and CDR2 sequences are GTSNPN and SVGIG (reference sequence). The CDR3 runs 14 residues. J lost 8 bases, V lost 2 bases, and 8 bases had no gene match. The CDR3 DNA is TGTGCCTGGAGTCCGGGGGGGCCTTTAGATGAGCAGTTCTTC. Translation: CAWSPGGPLDEQFF. The full variable domain, in which reference TRBV30 and TRBJ2-1 provide the parts outside the CDR3, is SQTIHQWPATLVQPVGSPLSLECTVEGTSNPNLYWYRQAAGRGLQLLFYSVGIGQISSEVPQNLSASRPQDRQFILSSKKLLLSDSGFYLCAWSPGGPLDEQFFGPGTRLTVL.

About this clone: One end of the junction does not line up with germline, which may come from a read error. This chain joins TRBV5-1 and TRBJ1-1; no reliable D call. The germline V gene has CDR1 SGHRS and CDR2 YFSETQ. The CDR3 is made up of 15 amino acids. The CDR3 region is CASSFYSGMKTEAFF. The CDR3 DNA reads TGCGCCAGCAGCTTTTACTCCGGGATGAAGACTGAAGCTTTCTTT.

The J gene is TRBJ2-1, the V gene TRBV11-3, with 11 bases aligning to TRBD2. The CDR3 has 15 amino acids. Germline lookup yields CDR1 SGHNT and CDR2 YENEEA. J was trimmed by 10 bases and V by 4 bases; bases with no gene match: 9. The CDR3, as DNA: TGTGCCAGCAGCTCGGCCGGGACTAGCGGCAAGGAGCAGTTCTTC. Translation gives CASSSAGTSGKEQFF.

The table lists this clone with a count of one. The chain has TRBV7-9 and TRBJ2-5, with D possibly TRBD2 on 6 matching bases. This CDR3 spans 18 amino acids. V gave up 6 bases and J gave up 1 base, with 24 bases separating them. Per the germline V gene, CDR1 is SEHNR and CDR2 is FQNEAQ (reference sequence). CDR3 residues: CASRHKGTARGIQETQYF. Written as DNA, the CDR3 is TGTGCCAGCAGACACAAGGGGACCGCCCGCGGGATCCAAGAGACCCAGTACTTC. Complete variable domain (other parts from reference TRBV7-9 and TRBJ2-5): DTGVSQNPRHKITKRGQNVTFRCDPISEHNRLYWYRQTLGQGPEFLTYFQNEAQLEKSRLLSDRFSAERPKGSFSTLEIQRTEQGDSAMYLCASRHKGTARGIQETQYFGPGTRLLVL.

This clone was detected only once. The J gene is TRBJ1-2, the V gene TRBV13; D is uncertain. The V gene lost 2 bases and the J gene lost 0 bases, with 7 bases spanning the gap. CDR1 PRHDT and CDR2 FYEKMQ come from the germline V gene (reference sequence). CDR3 size: 14 residues. CDR3 sequence: CASSLKGANYGYTF. The CDR3 DNA reads TGTGCCAGCAGCTTAAAAGGAGCTAACTATGGCTACACCTTC.

CDR3 nucleotide sequence: TGTGCCAGCAGCCAAGAGGCGGGAGGGGGCTACAATGAGCAGTTCTTC. Residues: CASSQEAGGGYNEQFF. J is TRBJ2-1 and V is TRBV4-2; 9 bases fit TRBD2. This CDR3 spans 16 amino acids. The V gene's germline CDR1 is LGHNA and CDR2 YNFKEQ. Trimming removed 0 bases from V and 3 bases from J; junction bases left unmatched: 3.

The rearrangement links TRBV7-2 to TRBJ1-5; tentative D call: TRBD1 (5 bases). The CDR3 consists of 15 residues. Germline loops: CDR1 SGHTA, CDR2 FQGNSA. V lost 7 bases and J lost 6, with 19 bases in between. The CDR3 here is CASTLGREPGQPQHF. Written as DNA, the CDR3 is TGTGCCAGCACCCTGGGGCGGGAACCCGGTCAGCCCCAGCATTTT.

The chain joins TRBV2 to TRBJ2-7; weak D call: TRBD1 (6 bases). CDR3 length: 13 residues. Germline assignment: CDR1 SNHLY and CDR2 FYNNEI. Trimming shortened V by 11 bases and J by 4 bases, and 18 bases separated the two germline ends. CDR3 protein: CAGSGVGDYEQYF. In nucleotides, the CDR3 is TGTGCCGGATCAGGGGTCGGAGATTACGAGCAGTACTTC.

V gene TRBV6-5 combines with J gene TRBJ1-2, with TRBD1 identical over 10 bases. Germline CDR1 reads MNHEY; CDR2 reads SVGAGI. V lost 6 bases to trimming and J lost 5 bases; unmatched junction nucleotides: 9. The CDR3 extends over 15 amino acids. Here the CDR3 reads CASSRNWDRGYGYTF. The CDR3 nucleotides are TGTGCCAGCAGCCGCAATTGGGACAGGGGTTATGGCTACACCTTC.

DNA for the CDR3: TGTGCCAGCAGCGCCAAAAGCGGGAGTAGCACAGATACGCAGTATTTT. Encoded protein: CASSAKSGSSTDTQYF. The chain recombines TRBV7-9 with TRBJ2-3, with 8 bases lining up with TRBD2. The length of the CDR3 is 16 residues. V trimming: 5 bases; J trimming: 0 bases; junction bases outside the gene matches: 7. CDR1 SEHNR and CDR2 FQNEAQ come from the germline V gene (reference sequence).

The rearrangement links TRBV19 to TRBJ1-3; D remains ambiguous. Looked up from germline, CDR1 is LNHDA and CDR2 is SQIVND (reference sequence). V lost 6 bases and J 2 bases, leaving 17 bases between the germline ends. This CDR3 spans 16 amino acids. The CDR3 DNA reads TGTGCCAGTAGGGAGGACGGATTTAAAGCTGGAAACACCATATATTTT. This sequence encodes CASREDGFKAGNTIYF. Full variable domain (rest looked up from reference TRBV19 and TRBJ1-3): DGGITQSPKYLFRKEGQNVTLSCEQNLNHDAMYWYRQDPGQGLRLIYYSQIVNDFQKGDIAEGYSVSREKKESFPLTVTSAQKNPTAFYLCASREDGFKAGNTIYFGEGSWLTVV.

The chain has TRBV29-1 and TRBJ1-2; 8 bases fit TRBD1. Germline V gene data show CDR1 as SQVTM and CDR2 as ANQGSEA. V dropped 0 bases and J dropped 4; count of bases not matched to a gene: 4. There are 14 residues in the CDR3. This chain's CDR3 is CSVEDTGGGYGYTF. The CDR3 DNA follows: TGCAGCGTTGAAGATACAGGGGGAGGCTATGGCTACACCTTC.